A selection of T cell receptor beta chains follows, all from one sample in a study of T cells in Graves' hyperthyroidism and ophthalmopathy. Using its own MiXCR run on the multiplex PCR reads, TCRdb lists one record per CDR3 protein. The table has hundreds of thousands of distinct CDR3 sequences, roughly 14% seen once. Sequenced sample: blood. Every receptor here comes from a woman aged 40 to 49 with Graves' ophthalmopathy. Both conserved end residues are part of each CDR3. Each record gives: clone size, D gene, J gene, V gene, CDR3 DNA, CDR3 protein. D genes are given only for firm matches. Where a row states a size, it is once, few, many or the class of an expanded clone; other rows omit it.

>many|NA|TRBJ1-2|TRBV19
TGTGCCAGTAGCCTCACCGGGCACAGTGGGTGGAATGGCTACACCTTC
CASSLTGHSGWNGYTF
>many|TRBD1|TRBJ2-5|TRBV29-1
TGCAGCGTGGACAGGGGCCCAGAGACCCAGTACTTC
CSVDRGPETQYF
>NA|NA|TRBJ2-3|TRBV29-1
TGCAGCGTTCTGGGGCAGAACACAGATACGCAGTATTTT
CSVLGQNTDTQYF
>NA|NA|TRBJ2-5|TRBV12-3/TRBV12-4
TGTGCCAGCAGTACCGGGACCGCCGGAACCCAGTACTTC
CASSTGTAGTQYF
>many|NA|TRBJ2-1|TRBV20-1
TGCAGTGCTAGAGATTCCAGCAGGGGGGACCACAATGAGCAGTTCTTC
CSARDSSRGDHNEQFF
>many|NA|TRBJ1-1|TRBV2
TGTGCCAGCAGTGCCCAGGGGTTTCGCACTGAAGCTTTCTTT
CASSAQGFRTEAFF
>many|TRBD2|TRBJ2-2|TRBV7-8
TGTGCCAGCAGCTTTTCTAGCGGGCGGGCCTTGTTCGGGGAGCTGTTTTTT
CASSFSSGRALFGELFF
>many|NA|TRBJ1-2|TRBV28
TGTGCCAGCAGTTTTGGGCGCTATGGCTACACCTTC
CASSFGRYGYTF
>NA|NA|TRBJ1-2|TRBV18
TGTGCCAGCTCACCACCGCTGACAGAGACTAACTATGGCTACACCTTC
CASSPPLTETNYGYTF
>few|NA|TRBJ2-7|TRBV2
TGTGCCAGCAGGTTGGACGGTGGGAGAAGGTACGAGCAGTACTTC
CASRLDGGRRYEQYF
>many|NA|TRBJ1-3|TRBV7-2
TGTGCCAGCAGCTTATGGGACGGCTCTGGAAACACCATATATTTT
CASSLWDGSGNTIYF
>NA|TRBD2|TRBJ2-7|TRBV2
TGTGCCAGCAGTAAAAGTAGCGGGAGATTATACGAGCAGTACTTC
CASSKSSGRLYEQYF
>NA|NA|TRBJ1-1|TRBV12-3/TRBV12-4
TGTGCCAGCAGTTCTGACACCTTGAACACTGAAGCTTTCTTT
CASSSDTLNTEAFF
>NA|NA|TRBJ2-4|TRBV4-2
TGTGCCAGCAGCCAAGATGAGCCAGCCAAAAACATTCAGTACTTC
CASSQDEPAKNIQYF
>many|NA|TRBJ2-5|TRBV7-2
TGTGCCAGCAGCCAAAACCGGGAGACCCAGTACTTC
CASSQNRETQYF
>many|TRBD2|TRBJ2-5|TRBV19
TGTGCCAGTAGTATCTCGTCTAGCGGGGCACAAGAGACCCAGTACTTC
CASSISSSGAQETQYF
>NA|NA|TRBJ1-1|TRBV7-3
TGTGCCAGCAGCTTATCGAAGGTGATGAACACTGAAGCTTTCTTT
CASSLSKVMNTEAFF
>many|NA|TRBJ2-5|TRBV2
TGTGCCAGCGGAACAGGGATCCAGTACTTC
CASGTGIQYF
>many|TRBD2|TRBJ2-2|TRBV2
TGTGCCAGCAGTGAGCGTCTAGCGGGAGCCGGGGAGCTGTTTTTT
CASSERLAGAGELFF
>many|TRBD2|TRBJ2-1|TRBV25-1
TGTGCCAGCAGTGAATCAACTAGCGGCAGCTCCTACAATGAGCAGTTCTTC
CASSESTSGSSYNEQFF
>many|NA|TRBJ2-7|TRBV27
TGTGCCAGCATGGGATACTCCCAAAAAGACGAGCAGTACTTC
CASMGYSQKDEQYF
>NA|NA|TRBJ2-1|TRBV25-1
TGTGCCAGCAGTGTGAGGGATGAGCAGTTCTTC
CASSVRDEQFF
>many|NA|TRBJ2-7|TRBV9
TGTGCCAGCAGCGTAGATCCTACAGGGAGAGCCTACGAGCAGTACTTC
CASSVDPTGRAYEQYF
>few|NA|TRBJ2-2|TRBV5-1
TGCGTCAGCCGGGCAGGAACCGGGGAGCTGTTTTTT
CVSRAGTGELFF
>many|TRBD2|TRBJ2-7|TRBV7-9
TGTGCCAGCAGCTTAACGGGACTAGCGGGAGTACTCGAGCAGTACTTC
CASSLTGLAGVLEQYF
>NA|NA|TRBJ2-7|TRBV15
TGTGCCACCAGCAGGCGGGACACCCCATACGAGCAGTACTTC
CATSRRDTPYEQYF
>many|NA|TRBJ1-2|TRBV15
TGTGCCACCAGCAGAGATGGACCGGGACGAGGTTATGGCTACACCTTC
CATSRDGPGRGYGYTF
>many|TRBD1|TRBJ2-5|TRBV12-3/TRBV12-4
TGTGCCAGCAGTTTACGGCAGGGGGCCCAAGAGACCCAGTACTTC
CASSLRQGAQETQYF
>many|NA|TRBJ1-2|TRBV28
TGTGCCAGCAGTCCCCGCGACTATGGCTACACCTTC
CASSPRDYGYTF